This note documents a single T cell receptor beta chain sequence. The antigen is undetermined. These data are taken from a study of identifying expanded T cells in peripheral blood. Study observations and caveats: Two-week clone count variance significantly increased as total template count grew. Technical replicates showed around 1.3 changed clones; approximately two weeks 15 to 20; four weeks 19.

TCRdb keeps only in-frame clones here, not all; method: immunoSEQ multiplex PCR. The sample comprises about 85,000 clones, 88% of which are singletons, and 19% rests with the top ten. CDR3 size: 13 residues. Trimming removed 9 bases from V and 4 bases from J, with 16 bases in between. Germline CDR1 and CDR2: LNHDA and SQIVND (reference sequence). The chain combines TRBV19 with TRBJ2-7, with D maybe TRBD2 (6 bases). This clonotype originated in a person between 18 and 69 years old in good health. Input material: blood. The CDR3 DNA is TGTGCCAGCGTGGGGGGAGATAGTTACGAGCAGTACTTC. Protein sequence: CASVGGDSYEQYF.